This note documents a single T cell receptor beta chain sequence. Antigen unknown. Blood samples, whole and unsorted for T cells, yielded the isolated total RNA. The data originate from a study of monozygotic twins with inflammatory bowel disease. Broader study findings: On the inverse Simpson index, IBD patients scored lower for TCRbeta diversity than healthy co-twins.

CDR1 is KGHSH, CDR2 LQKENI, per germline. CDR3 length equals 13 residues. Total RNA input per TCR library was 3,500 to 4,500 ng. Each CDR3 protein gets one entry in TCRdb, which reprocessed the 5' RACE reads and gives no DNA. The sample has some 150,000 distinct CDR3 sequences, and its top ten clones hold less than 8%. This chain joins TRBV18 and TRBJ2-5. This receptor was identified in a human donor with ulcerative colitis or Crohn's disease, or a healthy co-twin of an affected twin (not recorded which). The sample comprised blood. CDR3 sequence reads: CASSKDLQETQYF.